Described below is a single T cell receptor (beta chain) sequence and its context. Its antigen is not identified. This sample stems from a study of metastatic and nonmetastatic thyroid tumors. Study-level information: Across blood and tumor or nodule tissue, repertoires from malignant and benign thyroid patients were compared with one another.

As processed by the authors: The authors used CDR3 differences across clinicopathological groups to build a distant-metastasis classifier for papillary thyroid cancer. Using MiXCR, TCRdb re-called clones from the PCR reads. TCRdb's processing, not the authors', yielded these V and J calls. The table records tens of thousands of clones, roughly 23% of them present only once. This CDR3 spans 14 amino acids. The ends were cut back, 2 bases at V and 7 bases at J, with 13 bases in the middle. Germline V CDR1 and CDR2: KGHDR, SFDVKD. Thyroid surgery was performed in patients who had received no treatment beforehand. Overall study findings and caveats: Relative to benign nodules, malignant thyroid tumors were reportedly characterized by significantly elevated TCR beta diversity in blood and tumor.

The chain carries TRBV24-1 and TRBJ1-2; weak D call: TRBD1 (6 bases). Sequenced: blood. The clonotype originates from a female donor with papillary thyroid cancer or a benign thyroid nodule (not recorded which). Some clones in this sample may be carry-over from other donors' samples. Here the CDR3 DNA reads TGTGCCACCAGTGATTCTCGGGGGCTTGGTGGCTACACCTTC. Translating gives CATSDSRGLGGYTF.